This T cell receptor beta chain came from a study of cytomegalovirus exposure and HLA in healthy donors. With respect to this clone: Its antigen is as yet unknown.

The CDR3 length is 11 residues. V shed 7 bases and J shed 1 base, with 5 bases lying between them. Per germline, CDR1 GTSNPN and CDR2 SVGIG (reference sequence). Findings and caveats of the study: The authors later found most CMV-associated TCR beta chains appeared HLA-restricted.

Primers: 60 Vbeta forward and 13 Jbeta reverse. Some clones are missing from TCRdb's copy, which holds only in-frame ones; the method was immunoSEQ multiplex PCR. The sample comprises under 200,000 clones, roughly 80% of which are singletons, and 8.5% rests with the top ten. Sequencing was done on a sample of PBMCs. This chain links TRBV30 with TRBJ1-3; D gene unclear. The TCR comes from a male donor in good health and CMV-seropositive. The CDR3 loop is CAFQSGNTIYF. The CDR3 DNA sequence: TGTGCCTTCCAGTCTGGAAACACCATATATTTT. The whole variable domain, filled in from reference TRBV30 and TRBJ1-3, reads SQTIHQWPATLVQPVGSPLSLECTVEGTSNPNLYWYRQAAGRGLQLLFYSVGIGQISSEVPQNLSASRPQDRQFILSSKKLLLSDSGFYLCAFQSGNTIYFGEGSWLTVV.